Given below is one TCR beta chain in context. Its antigen remains unidentified. The data are from a study of vaccination effects on CD4 cells after COVID-19. This CDR3 is built from 12 residues. Trimming shortened V by 3 bases and J by 8 bases, and 7 bases separated the two germline ends. Looked up from germline, CDR1 is LNHNV and CDR2 is YYDKDF (reference sequence). TCRdb's copy holds only in-frame clones and misses some; the assay was immunoSEQ multiplex PCR. The sample lists 20,000 to 25,000 clones, roughly four fifths occurring once. Antigen-specific CD4+ T cells were first expanded with viral peptide pools by the ViraFEST assay and only then sequenced. The culture ran for 10 to 11 days, and then CD4+ T cells were isolated. People in the vaccine group had not been infected with SARS-CoV-2 before, and their nucleocapsid antibodies were negative. In culture with around 9.1 IU/ml IL-2 and roughly 10 ug/ml peptides, PBMC were grown at two million per well.

This specimen was CD4+ T cells from PBMCs cultured with HCoV-NL63 spike peptides, taken before COVID-19 vaccination. The TCR sequence derives from a human donor who received a COVID-19 vaccine. The V gene is TRBV15, the J gene TRBJ1-4; maybe TRBD1 (5 bases). This CDR3 is CATSRDTEKLFF. In DNA form, the CDR3 reads TGTGCCACCAGCAGGGACACGGAAAAACTGTTTTTT.